Shown below are 21 T cell receptor beta chains from a single sample sequenced in a study of cytomegalovirus exposure and HLA in healthy donors. The protocol was immunoSEQ multiplex PCR, while the TCRdb copy is restricted to in-frame clones and leaves out a portion. The repertoire holds some 120,000 clones, over 90% seen once, with roughly 1.2% in the top ten. Material for sequencing was PBMCs. The source of these receptors is a woman between 18 and 29 years old in good health and CMV-seronegative.

The V and J genes are TRBV27 and TRBJ2-7; D gene ambiguous. Trimming removed 5 bases at V and 1 base at J, with 15 bases between. The CDR3 runs 15 residues. The V gene's germline CDR1 is MNHEY and CDR2 SMNVEV (reference sequence). The CDR3 sequence is CASSRTTTISYEQYF. In DNA form, the CDR3 reads TGTGCCAGCAGTCGAACAACTACAATATCCTACGAGCAGTACTTC.

This sequence joins TRBV28 and TRBJ2-7, with D perhaps TRBD2 (5 bases). CDR1 is MDHEN, CDR2 SYDVKM, per germline. This CDR3 contains 16 residues. The V and J ends lost 5 bases and 2 bases respectively, with 19 bases between them. CDR3 in DNA: TGTGCCAGCAGTCCCCCAACGGACTGGGCAGCCTACGAGCAGTACTTC. It specifies CASSPPTDWAAYEQYF.

The genes are TRBV6-1 and TRBJ2-3; possibly TRBD1 for D (6 bases). From germline, CDR1 is MNHNS and CDR2 SASEGT. Trimming left V 5 bases short and J 3 bases short, with 12 bases between. This CDR3 comprises 14 residues. The CDR3 DNA follows: TGTGCCAGCAGTCCGGGACAACCAACAGATACGCAGTATTTT. Translation gives CASSPGQPTDTQYF.

This rearrangement joins TRBV28 to TRBJ1-5; the D gene is possibly TRBD1 (6 bases). V was cut by 7 bases and J by 0 bases, with 16 bases left in between. Germline V gives CDR1 MDHEN, CDR2 SYDVKM. This CDR3 is built from 16 residues. In nucleotides, the CDR3 is TGTGCCAGCATCCCCGTCAGGGGTTATAGCAATCAGCCCCAGCATTTT. Amino acid sequence: CASIPVRGYSNQPQHF.

The gene calls are TRBV7-9 and TRBJ1-2; 9 bases map to TRBD1. J lost 6 bases, V lost 3 bases, and 5 bases had no gene match. CDR3 size: 14 residues. Germline V CDR1 and CDR2: SEHNR, FQNEAQ (reference sequence). CDR3: CASSFGQGRNGYTF. CDR3 nucleotide sequence: TGTGCCAGCAGCTTCGGACAGGGGAGAAATGGCTACACCTTC.

The chain carries TRBV5-1 and TRBJ1-1, with TRBD1 as a possible D gene (6 bases). Trimming removed 3 bases at V and 1 base at J, with 7 bases between. The CDR3 runs to 13 residues. CDR1 SGHRS and CDR2 YFSETQ come from the germline V gene. The CDR3 is CASSYRENTEAFF. The CDR3, as DNA: TGCGCCAGCAGCTACAGGGAGAACACTGAAGCTTTCTTT.

The V call is TRBV7-3, the J call TRBJ2-1, with a weak D call TRBD2 (5 bases). The V gene's germline CDR1 is SGHTA and CDR2 FQGTGA. Between the trimmed V and J ends, which lost 4 bases and 9 bases, there was a span of 13 bases. This CDR3 contains 13 residues. CDR3: CASSSSGSGEQFF. The DNA of the CDR3 is TGTGCCAGCAGCTCCTCGGGGTCAGGTGAGCAGTTCTTC.

Notes on this clone: This specimen includes other DNA sequences encoding the same CDR3. This chain joins TRBV30 and TRBJ2-7; D gene ambiguous. Trimming removed 1 base at V and 0 bases at J, with 4 bases between. The CDR3 runs 12 residues. Germline V gene data show CDR1 as GTSNPN and CDR2 as SVGIG (reference sequence). This CDR3 reads CAWSAGSYEQYF. DNA for the CDR3: TGTGCCTGGAGTGCCGGCTCCTACGAGCAGTACTTC.

The chain recombines TRBV14 with TRBJ2-2, with TRBD2 matching over 10 bases. CDR1 and CDR2 (germline): SGHDN, FVKESK. Trimming cost V 6 bases and J 3 bases; bases outside gene matches: 7. This CDR3 has 16 amino acids. The CDR3 spells CASSLLAGSYTGELFF. The CDR3, as DNA: TGTGCCAGCAGTTTACTAGCGGGATCCTACACCGGGGAGCTGTTTTTT.

The V call is TRBV2, the J call TRBJ2-2, with TRBD2 matching 7 bases. The CDR3 is 16 residues long. Germline assignment: CDR1 SNHLY and CDR2 FYNNEI. With 2 bases clipped from V and 5 bases from J, the junction kept 8 bases outside the gene matches. The CDR3 DNA reads TGTGCCAGCAGTGAAATGGCGGGGGTGACGACCGGGGAGCTGTTTTTT. This translates into CASSEMAGVTTGELFF.

The V call is TRBV10-3, the J call TRBJ2-2; D is perhaps TRBD2 (6 bases). The CDR3 totals 14 residues. The germline CDR1 and CDR2 sequences are ENHRY and SYGVKD. The V end was cut by 6 bases, the J end by 3 bases, with 11 bases between. The CDR3 sequence is CAIRTGRDTGELFF. As DNA, the CDR3 is TGTGCCATCAGGACCGGGAGAGACACCGGGGAGCTGTTTTTT.

This clone has just one count. V usage is TRBV6-1 and J usage is TRBJ2-5, with D maybe TRBD2 (6 bases). CDR3 length: 14 residues. The V end lost 9 bases, the J end lost 4 bases, and 18 bases lay between the germline ends. CDR1 MNHNS and CDR2 SASEGT come from the germline V gene. The CDR3 DNA reads TGTGCCAGTTGGCTAGCGTCCCTTTCAGAGACCCAGTACTTC. It is translated as CASWLASLSETQYF.

The chain recombines TRBV2 with TRBJ2-2, with D maybe TRBD1 (6 bases). Germline CDR1 is SNHLY and CDR2 is FYNNEI. The CDR3 totals 12 residues. V dropped 3 bases and J dropped 9 bases, with 8 bases sitting between them. CDR3 nucleotide sequence: TGTGCCAGCAGTGATGGGACATGGGAGCTGTTTTTT. Protein: CASSDGTWELFF. Drawing the rest from reference TRBV2 and TRBJ2-2, the complete variable domain is EPEVTQTPSHQVTQMGQEVILRCVPISNHLYFYWYRQILGQKVEFLVSFYNNEISEKSEIFDDQFSVERPDGSNFTLKIRSTKLEDSAMYFCASSDGTWELFFGEGSRLTVL.

The chain links TRBV4-1 to TRBJ2-2; 8 bases are shared with TRBD1. Germline CDR1 MGHRA, CDR2 YSYEKL. The trim removed 2 bases at V and 2 bases at J, leaving 10 bases unmatched. This CDR3 region has 18 residues. The CDR3 spells CASSQSPVTGANTGELFF. DNA for the CDR3: TGCGCCAGCAGCCAATCTCCGGTGACAGGGGCTAACACCGGGGAGCTGTTTTTT.

V usage is TRBV6-1 and J usage is TRBJ2-7; 9 bases fit TRBD2. Germline CDR1 reads MNHNS; CDR2 reads SASEGT. Losses at the gene ends were 7 bases for V and 4 bases for J; bases not matched to a gene: 8. The CDR3 runs 14 residues. The CDR3 DNA sequence: TGTGCCAGCACCCTGGGACTAGCAAAATACGAGCAGTACTTC. Translation gives CASTLGLAKYEQYF.

This clone was observed once. V usage is TRBV5-1 and J usage is TRBJ1-5; D ambiguous. CDR1 is SGHRS and CDR2 is YFSETQ in the germline V gene. Trimming removed 4 bases at V and 7 bases at J, with 24 bases between. The CDR3 extends over 17 amino acids. The CDR3 loop reads CASSHRGGFPVEQPQHF. The CDR3 coding sequence is TGCGCCAGCAGCCACAGAGGAGGCTTTCCAGTTGAGCAGCCCCAGCATTTT.

This chain links TRBV7-2 with TRBJ2-1; 12 nucleotides line up with TRBD1. Germline lookup yields CDR1 SGHTA and CDR2 FQGNSA. This CDR3 spans 15 amino acids. Germline trimming cut 7 bases from V and 6 bases from J; bases unmatched to any gene: 7. CDR3 protein: CASIWGQGAVNEQFF. CDR3 nucleotide sequence: TGTGCCAGCATTTGGGGACAGGGGGCAGTCAATGAGCAGTTCTTC.

The chain recombines TRBV5-1 with TRBJ2-1, with TRBD2 matching over 8 bases. The length of the CDR3 is 15 residues. The V and J ends lost 5 bases and 1 base, in that order; junction bases with no gene match: 5. The germline CDR1 and CDR2 sequences are SGHRS and YFSETQ. Here the CDR3 DNA reads TGCGCCAGCAGATTAGGACTAGCATCCTACAATGAGCAGTTCTTC. Translating gives CASRLGLASYNEQFF.

V gene TRBV18 combines with J gene TRBJ2-7; 11 bases map to TRBD2. J gave up 5 bases and V 6 bases, and 21 bases lay outside the gene matches. The CDR3 is 19 amino acids. CDR1 KGHSH and CDR2 LQKENI come from the germline V gene. In DNA form, the CDR3 reads TGTGCCAGCTCGGACAGGACAGCCTTAACTAGCGGGAGTCCCCACGAGCAGTACTTC. Translated: CASSDRTALTSGSPHEQYF.

The chain joins TRBV9 to TRBJ1-1; D is possibly TRBD1 (6 bases). V shed 0 bases and J shed 7 bases, with 16 bases lying between them. This CDR3 is 15 amino acids long. The germline V gene encodes CDR1 SGDLS and CDR2 YYNGEE. This CDR3 reads CASSVDGLEQGEAFF. The CDR3 nucleotides read TGTGCCAGCAGCGTAGATGGGTTGGAACAGGGTGAAGCTTTCTTT.

This clone appeared a single time. The chain carries TRBV27 and TRBJ1-1, with D unclear. Germline CDR1 and CDR2: MNHEY and SMNVEV (reference sequence). The CDR3 is made up of 16 amino acids. Trimming removed 2 bases from V and 0 bases from J, with 13 bases in between. The CDR3 region has the DNA TGTGCCAGCAGTTTAGGCAGGTTATTGATGAACACTGAAGCTTTCTTT. The encoded protein is CASSLGRLLMNTEAFF.